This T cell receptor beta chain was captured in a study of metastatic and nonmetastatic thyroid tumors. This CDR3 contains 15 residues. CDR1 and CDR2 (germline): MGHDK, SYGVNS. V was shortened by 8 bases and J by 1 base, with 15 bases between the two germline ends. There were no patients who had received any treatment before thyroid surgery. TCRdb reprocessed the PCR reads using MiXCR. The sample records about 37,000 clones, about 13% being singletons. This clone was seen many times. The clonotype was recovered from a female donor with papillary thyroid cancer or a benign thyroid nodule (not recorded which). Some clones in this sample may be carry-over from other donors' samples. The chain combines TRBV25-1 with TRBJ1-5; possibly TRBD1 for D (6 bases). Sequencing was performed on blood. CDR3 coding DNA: TGTGCCAGCCTTGGGGGGGGGGCGAGCAATCAGCCCCAGCATTTT. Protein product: CASLGGGASNQPQHF.